This record concerns one T cell receptor beta chain sequence. What it binds is unknown. Participants comprised healthy donors of bone marrow. Amplification used 60 Vbeta primers and 13 Jbeta primers. Data came from immunoSEQ multiplex PCR; TCRdb stores just in-frame clones and leaves some out. The sample contains 150,000 to 200,000 clones, about 81% of which appear only once. These data originate in a study of cytomegalovirus exposure and HLA in healthy donors. Findings and caveats of the study: TCR beta sequences reportedly predicted most subjects' HLA-A and HLA-B alleles accurately. At a 0.05 false discovery rate, a later analysis found 18,000 or so TCR beta sequences to be associated with HLA alleles.

The specimen sequenced was PBMCs. The receptor was isolated from a girl under 10 years old in good health and CMV-seropositive.

The chain's CDR3 is CAYRGGGPNTGELFF. The CDR3 region has the DNA TGTGCCTACCGCGGGGGCGGGCCGAACACCGGGGAGCTGTTTTTT. This chain uses TRBV5-4 with TRBJ2-2; D is possibly TRBD2 (7 bases). Germline loops: CDR1 SGHNT, CDR2 YYREEE (reference sequence). The ends were cut back, 10 bases at V and 0 bases at J, with 16 bases in the middle. The CDR3 is 15 residues long.